The present T cell receptor beta chain was sequenced within a study of blood T cell repertoires in COVID-19. Study background: COVID-19 samples from acute and convalescent phases originated in the United States, Italy and Spain. From T cells, B-cell-depleted T cells, or PBMCs came the material, which was cDNA or gDNA.

Germline V gene lookup returns CDR1 SGHRS and CDR2 YFSETQ. The CDR3 contains 14 residues. V was shortened by 0 bases and J by 13 bases, with 14 bases between the two germline ends. Under the authors' procedure: Reference gene primer amplification in the assay estimated nucleated cell counts. The data were produced by immunoSEQ multiplex PCR, yet TCRdb's version contains in-frame clones alone and is incomplete. The DNA gave D and trimming, while V, J and clone size come from that table. Here the sample spans 150,000 to 200,000 clones, 79% being singletons. In this sample, this clone turned up a few times.

This receptor was taken from a woman in her thirties or forties with COVID-19, enrolled during active disease. The chain links TRBV5-1 to TRBJ1-6; no firm D call. The sequenced sample consisted of peripheral blood. The CDR3 is CASSLDSLEGPLHF. CDR3 nucleotides: TGCGCCAGCAGCTTGGACAGCCTCGAGGGTCCCCTCCACTTT.